This T cell receptor (beta chain) was observed in a study of blood T cell repertoires in COVID-19 (dated by TCRdb to the early 2020s). A note on the overall study: Samples from collaborators originated in the United States, Italy and Spain and spanned both the acute and convalescent phases of COVID-19. The prospective study material was composed of cDNA or gDNA derived from T cells, B-cell-depleted T cells, or PBMCs. Deeply sampled blood TCRbeta repertoires from subjects exposed to, actively infected with, or recovered from COVID-19 were included in the dataset. A freely available public database, intended as a resource for researchers studying the immune response to SARS-CoV-2, is where the repertoires were released. The samples were drawn from two sources: the first 160 participants of the ongoing ImmuneRACE study, and 950 to 1,500 subjects contributed by 6 global collaborators. Sample metadata almost always included a de-identified subject ID, COVID-19 status, age in years and sex. Where available, HLA class I and class II types were taken from metadata supplied by the sample provider and were not determined by assay-based typing. General study outcomes and caveats: Clinical and demographic metadata were provided uncurated, with the amount varying by source and participant.

A second Seattle source provided samples from volunteer blood donors who had recovered from COVID-19. Each collaborating institution followed its own protocols to collect whole blood in K2EDTA tubes. Collaborator samples were shipped for TCRbeta analysis as frozen whole blood, isolated PBMCs, or DNA extracted from either sample type. Concerning this clone itself: This receptor's antigen is unknown. No much larger clone is present one base from it, and per-base qualities are unavailable.

The germline V gene specifies SGHAT as CDR1 and FQNNGV as CDR2. The CDR3 spans 14 residues, from the cysteine through the phenylalanine. The DNA shown is the 42-base CDR3, in frame from base 1. V is cut by 5 bases and J by 4 bases, and the space between the germline ends is 14 bases. TCRbeta CDR3 regions were amplified from genomic DNA using the immunoSEQ Assay, a bias-controlled multiplex PCR. The study's processing was this. Within the assay, amplification of reference gene primers was used to estimate how many nucleated cells each sample contained. To quantify the absolute abundance of each unique TCRbeta CDR3 rearrangement, sequence reads were collapsed and filtered. For each sample, productive Simpson clonality was calculated by taking the square root of Simpson's diversity index across productive rearrangements. As stored in TCRdb, this immuneACCESS dataset retains in-frame rearrangements with V and J assigned. A fraction of the clones does not appear; measured against another copy, unresolved V genes explain less than half of the discrepancy, and the remainder lacks a known reason. Clonal size and the V and J genes are those of that table, whereas D and trimming came from the DNA. The sample table holds more than 300,000 clones, of which 80% to 90% were seen once. Together, the top ten hold around 6.6% of the sample.

The sample taken for sequencing was peripheral blood. The V and J genes are TRBV11-2 and TRBJ1-1; perhaps TRBD1 is the D gene, with 6 bases matching. The receptor comes from a man between 18 and 29 years old who had recovered from COVID-19. The encoded CDR3 is CASSAYRESTEAFF. The DNA sequence is TGTGCCAGCAGCGCTTACAGGGAAAGCACTGAAGCTTTCTTT.